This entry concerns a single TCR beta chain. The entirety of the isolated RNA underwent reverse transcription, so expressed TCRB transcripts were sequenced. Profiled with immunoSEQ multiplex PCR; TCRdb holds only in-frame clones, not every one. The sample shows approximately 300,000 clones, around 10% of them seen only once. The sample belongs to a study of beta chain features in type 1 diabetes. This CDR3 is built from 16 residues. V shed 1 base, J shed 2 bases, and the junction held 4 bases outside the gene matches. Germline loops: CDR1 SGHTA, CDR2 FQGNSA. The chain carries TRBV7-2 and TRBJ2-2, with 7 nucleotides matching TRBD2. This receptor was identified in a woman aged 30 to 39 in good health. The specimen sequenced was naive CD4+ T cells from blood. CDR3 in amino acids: CASSLGPSGNTGELFF. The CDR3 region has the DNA TGTGCCAGCAGCTTAGGGCCTAGCGGAAACACCGGGGAGCTGTTTTTT.